Listed here is a single T cell receptor (beta chain). Its antigen is undetermined. Repertoires were generated with immunoSEQ multiplex PCR, while TCRdb's copy carries only in-frame clones and drops some. The data contain approximately 150,000 clones, 85% to 95% of them singletons. This record comes from a study of T cell responses to AZD1222 COVID-19 vaccine. General study results and limits: It was only after the peak T cell response that any repertoires were sampled. Donors skewed white British and female; clonal diversity was possibly underestimated. Across the whole spike, CD4 TCRs peaked at regions 160-218 and 743-854.

The CDR3 has 13 amino acids. V lost 8 bases and J lost 3, with 14 bases in between. Germline CDR1 MDHEN, CDR2 SYDVKM. The chain carries TRBV28 and TRBJ2-7; D perhaps matches TRBD2 (5 bases). The sequenced sample was peripheral blood, obtained after recovery from COVID-19. This clonotype originated in an adult who had recovered from COVID-19. The CDR3 region has the DNA TGTGCCAGCTCCCGGGGAAGCGGCTACGAGCAGTACTTC. It encodes CASSRGSGYEQYF.